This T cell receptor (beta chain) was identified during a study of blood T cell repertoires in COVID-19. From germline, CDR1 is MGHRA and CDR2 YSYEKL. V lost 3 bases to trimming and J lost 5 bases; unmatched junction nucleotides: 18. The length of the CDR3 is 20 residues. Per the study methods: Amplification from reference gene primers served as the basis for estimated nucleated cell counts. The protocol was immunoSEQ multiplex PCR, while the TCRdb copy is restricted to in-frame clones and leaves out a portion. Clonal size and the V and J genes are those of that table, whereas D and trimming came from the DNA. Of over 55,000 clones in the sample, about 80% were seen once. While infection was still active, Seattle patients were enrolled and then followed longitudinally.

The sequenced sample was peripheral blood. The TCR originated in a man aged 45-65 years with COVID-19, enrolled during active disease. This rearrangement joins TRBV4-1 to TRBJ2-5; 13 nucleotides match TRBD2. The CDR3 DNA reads TGCGCCAGCAGCCACTTGGGGGATACCTGGACTAGCGGGAGTGGCGAGACCCAGTACTTC. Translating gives CASSHLGDTWTSGSGETQYF.